This T cell receptor (beta chain) appears in the sequencing data of a study of graft-versus-host responses after intestinal transplantation. Study overall: The whole recipient group had anti-thymocyte globulin induction followed by tacrolimus and steroids for roughly three years. General study results and limits: GvH clones detected in recipient marrow included some appearing first in ileum or blood. Among circulating GvH clones, peak levels were associated with early post-transplant declines in HvG clones.

Regarding this clone: As yet, its antigen is unknown.

Profiled with immunoSEQ multiplex PCR; TCRdb holds only in-frame clones, not every one. The sample lists 4,800 or so clones, 72% occurring once. Trimming left V 0 bases short and J 8 bases short, with 4 bases between. This CDR3 is 11 amino acids long. The germline V gene has CDR1 MNHEY and CDR2 SMNVEV (reference sequence). The clonotype comes from a human patient who received an intestinal transplant, so some T cells may come from the graft donor. Sequencing used PBMCs, obtained 541 days after intestinal transplant. This sequence joins TRBV27 and TRBJ1-2, with D unclear. CDR3 amino acids: CASSLSGGYTF. The CDR3 region has the DNA TGTGCCAGCAGTTTATCAGGAGGCTACACCTTC.